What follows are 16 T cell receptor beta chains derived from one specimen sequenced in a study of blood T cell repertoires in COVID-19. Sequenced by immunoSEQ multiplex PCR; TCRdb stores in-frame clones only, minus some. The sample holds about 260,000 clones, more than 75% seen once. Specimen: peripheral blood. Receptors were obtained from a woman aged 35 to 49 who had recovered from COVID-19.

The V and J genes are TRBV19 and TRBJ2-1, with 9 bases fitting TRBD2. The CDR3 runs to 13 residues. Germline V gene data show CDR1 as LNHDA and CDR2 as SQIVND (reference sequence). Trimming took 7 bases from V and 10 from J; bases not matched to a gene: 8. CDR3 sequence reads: CASNQRGVLEQFF. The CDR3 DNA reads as TGTGCCAGTAATCAGCGGGGGGTTTTGGAGCAGTTCTTC.

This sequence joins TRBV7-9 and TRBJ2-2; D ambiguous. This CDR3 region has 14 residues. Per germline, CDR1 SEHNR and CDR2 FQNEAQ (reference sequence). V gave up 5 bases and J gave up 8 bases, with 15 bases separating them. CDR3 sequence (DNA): TGTGCCAGCAGCCTGCGAAGTGGTTGGGGGGAGCTGTTTTTT. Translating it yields CASSLRSGWGELFF.

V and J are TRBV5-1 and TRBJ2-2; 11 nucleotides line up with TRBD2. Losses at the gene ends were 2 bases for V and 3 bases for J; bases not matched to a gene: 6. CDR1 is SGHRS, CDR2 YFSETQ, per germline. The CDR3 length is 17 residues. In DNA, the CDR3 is TGCGCCAGCAGCTTCATCTCTAGCGGGGGGCACACCGGGGAGCTGTTTTTT. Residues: CASSFISSGGHTGELFF. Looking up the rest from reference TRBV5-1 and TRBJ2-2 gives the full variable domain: KAGVTQTPRYLIKTRGQQVTLSCSPISGHRSVSWYQQTPGQGLQFLFEYFSETQRNKGNFPGRFSGRQFSNSRSEMNVSTLELGDSALYLCASSFISSGGHTGELFFGEGSRLTVL.

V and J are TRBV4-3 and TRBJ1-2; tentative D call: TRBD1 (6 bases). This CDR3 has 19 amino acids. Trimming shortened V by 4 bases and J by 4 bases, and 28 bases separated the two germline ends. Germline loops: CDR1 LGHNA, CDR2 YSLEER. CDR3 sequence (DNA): TGCGCCAGCAGCCGGGCCGCGACAGGTTCGGGTCTCGCTTCCTATGGCTACACCTTC. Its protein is CASSRAATGSGLASYGYTF.

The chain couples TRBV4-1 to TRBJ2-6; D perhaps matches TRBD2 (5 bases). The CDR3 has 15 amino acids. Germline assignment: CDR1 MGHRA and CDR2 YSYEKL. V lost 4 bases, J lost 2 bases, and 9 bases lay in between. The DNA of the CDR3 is TGCGCCAGCAGCCCGGGGTTGGCTGGGGCCAACGTCCTGACTTTC. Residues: CASSPGLAGANVLTF.

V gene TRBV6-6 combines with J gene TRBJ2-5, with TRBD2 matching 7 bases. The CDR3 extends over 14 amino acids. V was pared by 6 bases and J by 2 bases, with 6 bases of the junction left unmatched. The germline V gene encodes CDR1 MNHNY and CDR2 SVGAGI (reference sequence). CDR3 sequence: CASSPPGGQETQYF. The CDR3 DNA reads TGTGCCAGCAGCCCTCCGGGGGGTCAAGAGACCCAGTACTTC.

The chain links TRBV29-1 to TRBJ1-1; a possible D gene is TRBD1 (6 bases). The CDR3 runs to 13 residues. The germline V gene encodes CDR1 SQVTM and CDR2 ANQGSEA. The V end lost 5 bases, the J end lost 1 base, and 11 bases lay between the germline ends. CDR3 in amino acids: CSVLDSSNTEAFF. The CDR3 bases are TGCAGCGTTCTGGACAGTTCGAACACTGAAGCTTTCTTT.

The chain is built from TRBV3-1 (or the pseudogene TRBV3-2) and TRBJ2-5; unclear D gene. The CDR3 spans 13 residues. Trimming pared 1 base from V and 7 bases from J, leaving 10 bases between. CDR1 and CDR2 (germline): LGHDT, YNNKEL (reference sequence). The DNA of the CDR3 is TGTGCCAGCAGCCAAGGGTCTAGAGGGACCCAGTACTTC. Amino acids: CASSQGSRGTQYF.

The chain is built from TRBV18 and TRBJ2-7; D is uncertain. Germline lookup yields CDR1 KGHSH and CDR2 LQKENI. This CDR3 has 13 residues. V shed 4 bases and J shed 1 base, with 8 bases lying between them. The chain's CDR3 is CASSLLQSYEQYF. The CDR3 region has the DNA TGTGCCAGCTCACTCTTACAATCCTACGAGCAGTACTTC.

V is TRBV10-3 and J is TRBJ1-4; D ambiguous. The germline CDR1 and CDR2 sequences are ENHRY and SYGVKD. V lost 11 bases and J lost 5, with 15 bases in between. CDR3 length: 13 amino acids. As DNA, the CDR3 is TGTGCCGCCGCGGGCAGCCCGAATGAAAAACTGTTTTTT. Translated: CAAAGSPNEKLFF.

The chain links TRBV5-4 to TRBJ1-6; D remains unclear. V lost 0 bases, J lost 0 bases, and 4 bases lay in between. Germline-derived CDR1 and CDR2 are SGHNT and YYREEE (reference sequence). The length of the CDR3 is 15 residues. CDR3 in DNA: TGTGCCAGCAGCTTGGGCAGCTCCTATAATTCACCCCTCCACTTT. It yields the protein CASSLGSSYNSPLHF.

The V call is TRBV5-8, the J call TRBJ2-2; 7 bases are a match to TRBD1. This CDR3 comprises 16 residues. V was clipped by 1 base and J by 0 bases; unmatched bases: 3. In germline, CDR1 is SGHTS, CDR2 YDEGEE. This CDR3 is CASSLWTGANTGELFF. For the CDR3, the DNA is TGTGCCAGCAGCTTGTGGACAGGAGCGAACACCGGGGAGCTGTTTTTT.

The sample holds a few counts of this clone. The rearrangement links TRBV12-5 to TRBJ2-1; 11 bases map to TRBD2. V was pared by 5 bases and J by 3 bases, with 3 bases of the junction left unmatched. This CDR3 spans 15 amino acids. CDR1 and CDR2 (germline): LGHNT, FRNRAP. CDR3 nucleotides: TGTGCTAGTGGTCTACTAGCGGGGGACTACAATGAGCAGTTCTTC. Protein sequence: CASGLLAGDYNEQFF. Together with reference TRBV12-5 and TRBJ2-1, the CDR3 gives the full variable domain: DARVTQTPRHKVTEMGQEVTMRCQPILGHNTVFWYRQTMMQGLELLAYFRNRAPLDDSGMPKDRFSAEMPDATLATLKIQPSEPRDSAVYFCASGLLAGDYNEQFFGPGTRLTVL.

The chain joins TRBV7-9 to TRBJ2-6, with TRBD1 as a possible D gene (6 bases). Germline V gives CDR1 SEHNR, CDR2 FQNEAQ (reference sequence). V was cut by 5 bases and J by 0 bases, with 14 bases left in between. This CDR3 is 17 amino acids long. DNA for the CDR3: TGTGCCAGCAGCGAGAAGGGGGTTAGCTCTGGGGCCAACGTCCTGACTTTC. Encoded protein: CASSEKGVSSGANVLTF.

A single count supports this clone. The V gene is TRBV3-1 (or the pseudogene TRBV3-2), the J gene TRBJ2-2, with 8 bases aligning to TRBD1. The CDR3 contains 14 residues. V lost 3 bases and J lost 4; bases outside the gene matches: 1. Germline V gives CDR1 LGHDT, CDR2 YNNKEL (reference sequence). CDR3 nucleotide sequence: TGTGCCAGCAGCCAGACAGGGGTCACCGGGGAGCTGTTTTTT. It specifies CASSQTGVTGELFF.

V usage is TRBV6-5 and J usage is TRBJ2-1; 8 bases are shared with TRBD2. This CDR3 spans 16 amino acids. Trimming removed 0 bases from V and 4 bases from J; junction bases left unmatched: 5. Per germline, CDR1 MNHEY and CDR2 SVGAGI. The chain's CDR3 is CASSYSPGGTYNEQFF. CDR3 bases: TGTGCCAGCAGTTACTCGCCGGGGGGGACATACAATGAGCAGTTCTTC.